What follows are 15 T cell receptor beta chains derived from one specimen sequenced in a study of cytomegalovirus exposure and HLA in healthy donors. The PCR was carried out with 60 Vbeta primers and 13 Jbeta primers. Sequencing used immunoSEQ multiplex PCR; TCRdb keeps in-frame clones, though not all of them. The sample gives a few hundred thousand clones, 77% of which show up once; roughly 2.5% is in the top ten. The sample consisted of PBMCs. Receptors were obtained from a woman in her sixties or seventies in good health and CMV-seropositive.

J is TRBJ2-3 and V is TRBV7-9, with 11 bases that match TRBD2. The CDR3 length is 15 residues. The ends lost 6 bases at V and 5 bases at J; junction bases unmatched: 7. The V gene's germline CDR1 is SEHNR and CDR2 FQNEAQ (reference sequence). CDR3 sequence reads: CASSLSGRAGDTQYF. The CDR3 nucleotides read TGTGCCAGCAGTCTTAGCGGGAGGGCCGGAGATACGCAGTATTTT.

This clone was observed a few times. V usage is TRBV5-1 and J usage is TRBJ2-7, with 7 bases lining up with TRBD2. V was pared by 4 bases and J by 7 bases, with 11 bases of the junction left unmatched. This CDR3 has 14 amino acids. Germline loops: CDR1 SGHRS, CDR2 YFSETQ. The CDR3 bases are TGCGCCAGCAGCCCCCCGGGGGGTGCTGAGGAGCAGTACTTC. Encoded protein: CASSPPGGAEEQYF.

V gene TRBV28 combines with J gene TRBJ1-6; D may be TRBD1 (6 bases). V lost 9 bases, J lost 7 bases, and 10 bases lay in between. Germline loops: CDR1 MDHEN, CDR2 SYDVKM. The CDR3 spans 12 residues. As DNA, the CDR3 is TGTGCCAGTGGACAGATCAATTCACCCCTCCACTTT. It yields the protein CASGQINSPLHF. Looking up the rest from reference TRBV28 and TRBJ1-6 gives the full variable domain: DVKVTQSSRYLVKRTGEKVFLECVQDMDHENMFWYRQDPGLGLRLIYFSYDVKMKEKGDIPEGYSVSREKKERFSLILESASTNQTSMYLCASGQINSPLHFGNGTRLTVT.

This chain links TRBV19 with TRBJ2-5; 12 nucleotides match TRBD2. Germline CDR1 is LNHDA and CDR2 is SQIVND (reference sequence). After removal of 3 bases from V and 5 bases from J, the junction contained 16 bases not matched to a gene. The length of the CDR3 is 19 residues. The CDR3 DNA is TGTGCCAGTAGTATGGGCAGCGGGGCTAGCGGGGGGGCCCGGGAGACCCAGTACTTC. Translation gives CASSMGSGASGGARETQYF.

The chain couples TRBV28 to TRBJ1-5; TRBD1 agrees at 9 bases. The ends lost 7 bases at V and 1 base at J; junction bases unmatched: 11. This CDR3 has 17 residues. Germline V gene data show CDR1 as MDHEN and CDR2 as SYDVKM. CDR3 loop: CASTPNRGLRSNQPQHF. The CDR3 DNA reads as TGTGCCAGCACCCCTAACAGGGGGCTTAGGAGCAATCAGCCCCAGCATTTT.

V usage is TRBV6-5 and J usage is TRBJ2-2; TRBD2 agrees at 12 bases. The V gene's germline CDR1 is MNHEY and CDR2 SVGAGI. This CDR3 region has 15 residues. V shed 7 bases and J 7 bases; nucleotides not matched to a gene: 7. The CDR3 sequence is CASTWTSGKSGELFF. The CDR3 DNA reads as TGTGCCAGCACTTGGACTAGCGGGAAGAGCGGGGAGCTGTTTTTT.

This chain connects TRBV2 to TRBJ2-2; 12 bases are shared with TRBD2. The CDR3 spans 15 residues. Trimming took 8 bases from V and 1 from J; bases not matched to a gene: 2. Germline lookup yields CDR1 SNHLY and CDR2 FYNNEI. CDR3 sequence reads: CASVGLAGNTGELFF. The CDR3 region has the DNA TGTGCCAGCGTGGGACTAGCGGGGAACACCGGGGAGCTGTTTTTT.

The chain uses TRBV4-1 and TRBJ2-6; D perhaps matches TRBD1 (5 bases). Germline assignment: CDR1 MGHRA and CDR2 YSYEKL. The CDR3 covers 16 residues. The ends were cut back, 2 bases at V and 0 bases at J, with 8 bases in the middle. The CDR3 protein is CASSQQGASGANVLTF. In DNA form, the CDR3 reads TGCGCCAGCAGCCAACAGGGCGCCTCTGGGGCCAACGTCCTGACTTTC.

This clone was counted a few times. The chain has TRBV9 and TRBJ2-5; possibly TRBD2 for D (5 bases). Looked up from germline, CDR1 is SGDLS and CDR2 is YYNGEE. The CDR3 has 14 amino acids. Trimming cost V 3 bases and J 1 base, with 10 bases left between them. The CDR3 coding sequence is TGTGCCAGCAGCGCCCTCGGGGTCCAAGAGACCCAGTACTTC. Translation: CASSALGVQETQYF. The full variable domain, with the rest looked up from reference TRBV9 and TRBJ2-5, is DSGVTQTPKHLITATGQRVTLRCSPRSGDLSVYWYQQSLDQGLQFLIQYYNGEERAKGNILERFSAQQFPDLHSELNLSSLELGDSALYFCASSALGVQETQYFGPGTRLLVL.

This clone has just a few counts. This sequence joins TRBV6-6 and TRBJ2-5; perhaps TRBD2 as D (5 bases). Germline CDR1 and CDR2: MNHNY and SVGAGI (reference sequence). The CDR3 has 15 residues. V lost 5 bases, J lost 5 bases, and 18 bases lay in between. The DNA for the CDR3 is TGTGCCAGCAGTCAAACCCTACTAGGAGCGGAGACCCAGTACTTC. This sequence encodes CASSQTLLGAETQYF.

This CDR3 reads CASSPRQGISYGYTF. In DNA, the CDR3 is TGTGCCAGCAGCCCCCGACAGGGGATTAGCTATGGCTACACCTTC. The rearrangement links TRBV7-2 to TRBJ1-2; 8 bases match TRBD1. The CDR3 consists of 15 residues. The V gene end was trimmed by 5 bases and the J gene end by 4 bases; junction bases not matched to a gene: 9. Germline V gene sequence: CDR1 SGHTA, CDR2 FQGNSA.

This chain connects TRBV7-6 to TRBJ2-7; the D gene is possibly TRBD1 (6 bases). The CDR3 extends over 13 amino acids. The V and J ends lost 4 bases and 4 bases respectively, with 11 bases between them. Germline lookup yields CDR1 SGHVS and CDR2 FNYEAQ. The CDR3 sequence: CASSSNTGYEQYF. CDR3 in DNA: TGTGCCAGCAGCTCCAACACAGGGTACGAGCAGTACTTC.

This chain joins TRBV10-3 and TRBJ1-2; no reliable D call. CDR1 is ENHRY and CDR2 is SYGVKD in the germline V gene. The CDR3 consists of 13 residues. The ends were cut back, 4 bases at V and 1 base at J, with 7 bases in the middle. CDR3 nucleotide sequence: TGTGCCATCAGTGCAGGTGTTAACTATGGCTACACCTTC. Its translation is CAISAGVNYGYTF.

The genes are TRBV18 and TRBJ1-3, with 8 nucleotides matching TRBD1. Germline V gene lookup returns CDR1 KGHSH and CDR2 LQKENI. The CDR3 has 15 residues. V lost 3 bases, J lost 2 bases, and 3 bases stayed unmatched. The CDR3 here is CASSPRDRPGNTIYF. The DNA for the CDR3 is TGTGCCAGCTCACCCCGGGACAGGCCTGGAAACACCATATATTTT. The whole variable domain, filled in from reference TRBV18 and TRBJ1-3, reads NAGVMQNPRHLVRRRGQEARLRCSPMKGHSHVYWYRQLPEEGLKFMVYLQKENIIDESGMPKERFSAEFPKEGPSILRIQQVVRGDSAAYFCASSPRDRPGNTIYFGEGSWLTVV.

The chain recombines TRBV27 with TRBJ2-2; 16 positions agree with TRBD2. CDR1 MNHEY and CDR2 SMNVEV come from the germline V gene (reference sequence). The CDR3 is 18 amino acids. The J segment lost 5 bases and the V segment lost 8 bases, leaving 11 bases of the junction unmatched. CDR3 region: CASSPGLAGGPVTGELFF. The CDR3, as DNA: TGTGCCAGCTCCCCGGGACTAGCGGGGGGGCCAGTAACCGGGGAGCTGTTTTTT.